This T cell receptor beta chain was captured in a study of cytomegalovirus exposure and HLA in healthy donors. Study findings and constraints: In vitro testing confirmed a few CMV-associated chains as specific for CMV antigens.

About this clone: The antigen is undetermined.

PCR amplification relied on 60 Vbeta primers (plus 13 Jbeta primers). Original data processing: About 11 million of the approximately 80 million unique TCR beta chains counted in a later analysis were shared. Here immunoSEQ multiplex PCR was the method, and the copy in TCRdb shows in-frame clones only, minus some. V and J calls and clone size come straight from that table; D and trimming were deduced from the DNA. The sample holds about 130,000 clones; about 80% are singletons and the top ten take more than 0.95%. Germline lookup yields CDR1 MDHEN and CDR2 SYDVKM. The V and J ends lost 6 bases and 7 bases respectively, with 6 bases between them. The CDR3 contains 10 residues.

This receptor was obtained from a man between 50 and 59 years old in good health and CMV-seronegative. This chain uses TRBV28 with TRBJ1-2; no clear D gene. Sequences were obtained from PBMCs. In DNA, the CDR3 is TGTGCCAGCAGGTCCTTTGGCTACACCTTC. Encoded protein: CASRSFGYTF.